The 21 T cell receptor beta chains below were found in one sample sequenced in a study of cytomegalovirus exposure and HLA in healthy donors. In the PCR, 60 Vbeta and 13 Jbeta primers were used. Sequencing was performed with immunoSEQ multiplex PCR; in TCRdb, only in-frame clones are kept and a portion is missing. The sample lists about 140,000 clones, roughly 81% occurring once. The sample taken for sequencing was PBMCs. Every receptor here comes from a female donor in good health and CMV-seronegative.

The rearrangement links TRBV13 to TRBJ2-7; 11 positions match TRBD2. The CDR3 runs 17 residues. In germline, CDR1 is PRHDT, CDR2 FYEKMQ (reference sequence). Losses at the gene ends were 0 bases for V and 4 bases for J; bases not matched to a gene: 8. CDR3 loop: CASSLGAGTSGRYEQYF. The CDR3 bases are TGTGCCAGCAGCTTAGGGGCCGGGACTAGCGGACGATACGAGCAGTACTTC.

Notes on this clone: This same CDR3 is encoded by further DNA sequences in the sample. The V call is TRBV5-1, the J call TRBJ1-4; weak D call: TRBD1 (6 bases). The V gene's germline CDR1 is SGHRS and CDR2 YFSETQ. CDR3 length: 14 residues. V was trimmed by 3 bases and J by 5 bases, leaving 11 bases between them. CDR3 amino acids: CASSSQGTNEKLFF. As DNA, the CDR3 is TGCGCCAGCAGCTCACAGGGTACAAATGAAAAACTGTTTTTT.

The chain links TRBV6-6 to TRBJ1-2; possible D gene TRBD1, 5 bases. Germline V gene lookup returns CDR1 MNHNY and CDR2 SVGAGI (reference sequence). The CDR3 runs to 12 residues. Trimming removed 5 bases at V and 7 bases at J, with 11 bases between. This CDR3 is CASSPRGAGYTF. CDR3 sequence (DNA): TGTGCCAGCAGTCCCCGTGGGGCTGGCTACACCTTC.

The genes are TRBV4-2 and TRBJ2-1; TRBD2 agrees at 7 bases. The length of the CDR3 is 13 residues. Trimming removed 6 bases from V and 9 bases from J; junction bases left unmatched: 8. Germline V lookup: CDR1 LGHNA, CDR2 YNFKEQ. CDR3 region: CASRHKGGGEQFF. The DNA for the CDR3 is TGTGCCAGCAGACACAAAGGCGGGGGTGAGCAGTTCTTC.

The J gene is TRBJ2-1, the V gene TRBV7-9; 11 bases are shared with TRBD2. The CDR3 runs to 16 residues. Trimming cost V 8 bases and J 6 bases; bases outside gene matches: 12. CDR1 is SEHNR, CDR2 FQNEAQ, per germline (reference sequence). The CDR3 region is CASSGTSGGGGNEQFF. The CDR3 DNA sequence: TGTGCCAGCTCCGGGACTAGCGGAGGGGGAGGCAATGAGCAGTTCTTC.

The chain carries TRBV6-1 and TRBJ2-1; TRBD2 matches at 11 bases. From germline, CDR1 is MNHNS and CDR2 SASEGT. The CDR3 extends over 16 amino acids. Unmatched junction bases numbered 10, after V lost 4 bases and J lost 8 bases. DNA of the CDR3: TGTGCCAGCAGTGTGATACTAGCGGGAGTGGGCGATGAGCAGTTCTTC. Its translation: CASSVILAGVGDEQFF.

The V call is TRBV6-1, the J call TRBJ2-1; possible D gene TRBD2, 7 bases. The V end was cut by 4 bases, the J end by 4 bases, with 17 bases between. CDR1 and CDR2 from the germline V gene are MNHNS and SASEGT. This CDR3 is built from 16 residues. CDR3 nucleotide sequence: TGTGCCAGCAGTGGAGGGGGGGATGGGGTTTACAATGAGCAGTTCTTC. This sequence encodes CASSGGGDGVYNEQFF.

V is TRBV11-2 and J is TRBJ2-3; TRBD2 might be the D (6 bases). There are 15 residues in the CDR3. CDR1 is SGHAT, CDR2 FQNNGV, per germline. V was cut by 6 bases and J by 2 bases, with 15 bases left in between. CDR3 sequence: CASRRTTAHTDTQYF. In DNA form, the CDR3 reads TGTGCCAGCAGAAGGACTACAGCCCACACAGATACGCAGTATTTT.

The CDR3 nucleotides read TGTGCCAGCAGTGAGCGGGGCCATTTCACAGATACGCAGTATTTT. Amino acids: CASSERGHFTDTQYF. V gene TRBV6-4 combines with J gene TRBJ2-3, with TRBD2 as a possible D gene (6 bases). This CDR3 region has 15 residues. The germline CDR1 and CDR2 sequences are MRHNA and SNTAGT. Trimming took 3 bases from V and 2 from J, leaving 12 bases between them.

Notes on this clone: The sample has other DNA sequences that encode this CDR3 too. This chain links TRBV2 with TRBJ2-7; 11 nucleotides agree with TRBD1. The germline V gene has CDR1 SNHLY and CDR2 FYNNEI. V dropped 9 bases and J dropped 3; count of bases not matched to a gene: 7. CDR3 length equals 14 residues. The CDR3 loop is CARGRDRGSYEQYF. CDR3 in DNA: TGTGCCAGGGGGAGGGACAGGGGGAGCTACGAGCAGTACTTC.

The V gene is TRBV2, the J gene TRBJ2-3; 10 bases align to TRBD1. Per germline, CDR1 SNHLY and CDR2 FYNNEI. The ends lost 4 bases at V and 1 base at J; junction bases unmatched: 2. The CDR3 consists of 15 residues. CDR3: CASSAGTGGTDTQYF. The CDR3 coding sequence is TGTGCCAGCAGTGCCGGGACAGGGGGCACAGATACGCAGTATTTT.

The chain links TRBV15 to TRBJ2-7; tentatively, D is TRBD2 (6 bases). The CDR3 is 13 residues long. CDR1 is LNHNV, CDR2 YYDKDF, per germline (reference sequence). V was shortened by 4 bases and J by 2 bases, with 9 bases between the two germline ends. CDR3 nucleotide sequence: TGTGCCACCAGCAACGGAGGGGCCTACGAGCAGTACTTC. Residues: CATSNGGAYEQYF.

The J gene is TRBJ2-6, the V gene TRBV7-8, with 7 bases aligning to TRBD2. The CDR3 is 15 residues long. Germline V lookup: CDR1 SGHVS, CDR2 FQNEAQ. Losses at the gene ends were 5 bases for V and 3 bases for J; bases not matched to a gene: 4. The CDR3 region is CASSPGGSGANVLTF. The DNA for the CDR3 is TGTGCCAGCAGCCCGGGGGGAAGTGGGGCCAACGTCCTGACTTTC.

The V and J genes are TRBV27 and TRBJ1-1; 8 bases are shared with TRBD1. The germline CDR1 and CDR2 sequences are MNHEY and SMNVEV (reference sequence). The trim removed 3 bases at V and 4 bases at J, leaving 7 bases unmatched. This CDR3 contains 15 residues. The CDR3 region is CASSLTRTGITEAFF. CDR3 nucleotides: TGTGCCAGCAGTTTGACGCGGACAGGGATCACTGAAGCTTTCTTT.

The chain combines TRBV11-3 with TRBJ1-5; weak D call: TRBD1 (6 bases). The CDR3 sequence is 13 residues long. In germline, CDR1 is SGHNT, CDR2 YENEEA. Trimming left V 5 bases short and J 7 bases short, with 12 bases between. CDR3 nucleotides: TGTGCCAGCAGCCCACAGGGCCGGCAGCCCCAGCATTTT. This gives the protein CASSPQGRQPQHF.

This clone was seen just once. Here the CDR3 reads CAIQRDKGTEAFF. The CDR3 coding sequence is TGTGCCATCCAAAGGGACAAGGGCACTGAAGCTTTCTTT. V and J are TRBV28 and TRBJ1-1; maybe TRBD1 (6 bases). V lost 10 bases to trimming and J lost 4 bases, with 16 bases between them. Germline assignment: CDR1 MDHEN and CDR2 SYDVKM. The CDR3 spans 13 residues.

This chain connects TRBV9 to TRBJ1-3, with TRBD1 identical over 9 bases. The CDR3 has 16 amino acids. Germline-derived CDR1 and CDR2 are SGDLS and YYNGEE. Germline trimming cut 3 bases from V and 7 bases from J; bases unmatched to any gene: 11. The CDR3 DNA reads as TGTGCCAGCAGCGCCGCTCCCGGGACAGGGCGGAACACCATATATTTT. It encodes CASSAAPGTGRNTIYF.

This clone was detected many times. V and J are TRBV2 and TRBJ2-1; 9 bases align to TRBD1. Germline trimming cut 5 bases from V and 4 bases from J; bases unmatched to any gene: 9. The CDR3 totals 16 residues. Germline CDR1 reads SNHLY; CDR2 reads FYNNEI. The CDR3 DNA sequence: TGTGCCAGCAGTAAACAAACAGGGGGCCAGTACAATGAGCAGTTCTTC. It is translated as CASSKQTGGQYNEQFF.

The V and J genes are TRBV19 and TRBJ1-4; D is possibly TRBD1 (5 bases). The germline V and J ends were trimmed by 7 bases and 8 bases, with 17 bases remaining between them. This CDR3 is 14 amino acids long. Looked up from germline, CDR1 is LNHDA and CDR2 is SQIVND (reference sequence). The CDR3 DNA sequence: TGTGCCAGTACGCAGGGTACGGGTAGGGAAAAACTGTTTTTT. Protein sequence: CASTQGTGREKLFF.

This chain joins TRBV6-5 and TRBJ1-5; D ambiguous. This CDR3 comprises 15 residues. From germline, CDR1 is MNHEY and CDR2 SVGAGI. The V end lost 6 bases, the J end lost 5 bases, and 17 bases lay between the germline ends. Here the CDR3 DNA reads TGTGCCAGCAGAGAACGAGGAGGGCTCCATCAGCCCCAGCATTTT. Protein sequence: CASRERGGLHQPQHF.

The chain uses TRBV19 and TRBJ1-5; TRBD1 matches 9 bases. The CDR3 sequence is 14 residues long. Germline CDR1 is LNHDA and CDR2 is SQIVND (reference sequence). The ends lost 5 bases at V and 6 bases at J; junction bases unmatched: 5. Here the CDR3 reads CASSYGTGLQPQHF. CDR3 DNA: TGTGCCAGTAGTTATGGGACAGGGCTTCAGCCCCAGCATTTT.